The clone carrying this T cell receptor beta chain appeared once. Its antigen is not known. Treatment noted: oral pan-JAK inhibitor, 5-10 mg twice daily. PBMCs were stained for CD3, CD4 and CD8, and CD4+ and CD8+ T cells were sorted. Once RNA had been extracted, it was reverse transcribed into cDNA to act as the sequencing template. Profiling relied on immunoSEQ multiplex PCR, and the TCRdb table lists in-frame clones only, not all of them. Of roughly 100,000 clones listed, 80% to 90% are singletons. The sample belongs to a study of CD8+ T cells in alopecia areata. Study background: Patients took tofacitinib for 6 to 18 months, followed by 6 drug-free months. Study-level findings and limits: Just one nonresponder means the tie between baseline CD8+ expansion and response stays uncertain.

The specimen comprised CD8+ T cells sorted from blood, sampled at roughly week 30, from a patient treated with tofacitinib. The receptor was derived from a human donor with alopecia areata.

Here the CDR3 reads CASSPWTSGRAETQYF. The CDR3 nucleotides are TGTGCCAGCAGCCCTTGGACTAGCGGGAGGGCGGAGACCCAGTACTTC. The rearrangement uses TRBV7-9 and TRBJ2-5; 15 bases align to TRBD2. The CDR3 has 16 residues. Germline CDR1 and CDR2: SEHNR and FQNEAQ (reference sequence). V shed 5 bases and J 5 bases; nucleotides not matched to a gene: 6.